The source of this T cell receptor (beta chain) is a study of blood T cell repertoires in COVID-19. Study as a whole: Samples of COVID-19 (acute and convalescent) were obtained from the United States, Italy and Spain.

Two negative PCRs, clearance, or symptom resolution characterized the recovered Cohort 3 donors. The repertoire was sequenced with immunoSEQ multiplex PCR; TCRdb's copy has only in-frame clones and lacks some. The sample includes fewer than 600,000 clones, around 87% of them seen just once. Sequencing input: PBMCs or T cells enriched from blood (not recorded which). The clonotype comes from a woman aged 40 to 49 who had recovered from COVID-19.

The CDR3 here is CASSLVRDRNNEQFF. DNA for the CDR3: TGTGCCAGCAGCTTGGTTCGCGACAGGAACAATGAGCAGTTCTTC. The chain couples TRBV5-6 to TRBJ2-1; TRBD1 is a possible D gene (6 bases). Trimming cost V 0 bases and J 5 bases, with 12 bases left between them. The CDR3 has 15 residues. Germline CDR1 reads SGHDT; CDR2 reads YYEEEE.